What follows are 28 T cell receptor beta chains derived from one specimen sequenced in a study of cytomegalovirus exposure and HLA in healthy donors. The PCR had 60 Vbeta and 13 Jbeta primers. Some clones are missing from TCRdb's copy, which holds only in-frame ones; the method was immunoSEQ multiplex PCR. The top ten clones hold over 6% of a sample with some 150,000 clones, roughly 77% of them seen once. The source material was PBMCs. These receptors all stem from a man younger than 40 in good health and CMV-seropositive.

V usage is TRBV7-2 and J usage is TRBJ2-3; 9 bases are shared with TRBD1. Losses at the gene ends were 0 bases for V and 3 bases for J; bases not matched to a gene: 7. Germline values: CDR1 SGHTA, CDR2 FQGNSA. The CDR3 has 17 residues. The DNA for the CDR3 is TGTGCCAGCAGCTTAGCTGGGACAGGGAGGCGAACAGATACGCAGTATTTT. Protein: CASSLAGTGRRTDTQYF.

The genes are TRBV29-1 and TRBJ2-1, with D possibly matching TRBD1 (6 bases). Trimming removed 6 bases from V and 6 bases from J, with 9 bases in between. The CDR3 runs 11 residues. In germline, CDR1 is SQVTM, CDR2 ANQGSEA. CDR3 protein: CSVARGNEQFF. In nucleotides, the CDR3 is TGCAGCGTCGCCAGGGGCAATGAGCAGTTCTTC.

The rearrangement uses TRBV2 and TRBJ1-5; 10 nucleotides line up with TRBD1. V lost 6 bases and J lost 3; bases outside the gene matches: 8. The CDR3 sequence is 16 residues long. Germline assignment: CDR1 SNHLY and CDR2 FYNNEI. The DNA for the CDR3 is TGTGCCAGCAGAGACCCGGGACAGGGGTTCAATCAGCCCCAGCATTTT. Protein sequence: CASRDPGQGFNQPQHF.

This clone was seen just once. The chain couples TRBV4-2 to TRBJ1-2; the D gene is possibly TRBD1 (6 bases). This CDR3 comprises 16 residues. Germline CDR1 reads LGHNA; CDR2 reads YNFKEQ. V shed 0 bases and J shed 8 bases, with 19 bases lying between them. CDR3: CASSQDAGGPGRGYTF. CDR3 coding DNA: TGTGCCAGCAGCCAAGATGCCGGGGGGCCAGGTAGGGGCTACACCTTC.

The chain is built from TRBV4-1 and TRBJ2-1; 11 nucleotides agree with TRBD2. V trimming: 4 bases; J trimming: 4 bases; junction bases outside the gene matches: 9. CDR3 length equals 17 residues. CDR1 is MGHRA, CDR2 YSYEKL, per germline. This CDR3 is CASSLEGTSGGYNEQFF. CDR3 DNA: TGCGCCAGCAGCCTCGAAGGGACTAGCGGAGGATACAATGAGCAGTTCTTC.

Note on this clone: The same CDR3 can be traced to other DNA sequences in this sample. The genes are TRBV5-1 and TRBJ2-3; D not resolved. V gave up 0 bases and J gave up 0 bases, with 5 bases separating them. Germline V lookup: CDR1 SGHRS, CDR2 YFSETQ. The CDR3 has 14 residues. In DNA, the CDR3 is TGCGCCAGCAGCTTGGCCGGGAGCACAGATACGCAGTATTTT. Its translation is CASSLAGSTDTQYF.

The chain carries TRBV12-5 and TRBJ1-1, with D maybe TRBD1 (6 bases). Germline CDR1 and CDR2: LGHNT and FRNRAP. Trimming removed 4 bases from V and 3 bases from J, with 21 bases in between. The CDR3 runs 17 residues. This CDR3 is CASGSSAGTSLYTEAFF. For the CDR3, the DNA is TGTGCTAGTGGTTCGTCAGCCGGGACAAGCCTTTACACTGAAGCTTTCTTT.

In its sample, this clone was seen once. CDR3 protein: CASSLDGPMAEETQYF. Here the CDR3 DNA reads TGTGCCAGCAGTTTAGACGGCCCAATGGCGGAAGAGACCCAGTACTTC. The chain carries TRBV28 and TRBJ2-5; D ambiguous. The CDR3 loop spans 16 amino acids. Trimming stripped 2 bases from V and 3 bases from J, with 16 bases between. Germline assignment: CDR1 MDHEN and CDR2 SYDVKM.

The V gene is TRBV10-3, the J gene TRBJ2-7, with 7 bases matching TRBD2. The CDR3 contains 16 residues. Germline lookup yields CDR1 ENHRY and CDR2 SYGVKD. V dropped 4 bases and J dropped 0; count of bases not matched to a gene: 9. The CDR3 DNA is TGTGCCATCAGTGGGCCGAGCGGGGCGAACTCCTACGAGCAGTACTTC. It is translated as CAISGPSGANSYEQYF.

The rearrangement links TRBV7-9 to TRBJ2-5; 7 nucleotides line up with TRBD1. Germline CDR1 is SEHNR and CDR2 is FQNEAQ (reference sequence). J lost 5 bases, V lost 5 bases, and 8 bases had no gene match. There are 14 residues in the CDR3. In DNA, the CDR3 is TGTGCCAGCAGCACCACAGGGGTGGTGGAGACCCAGTACTTC. Its protein is CASSTTGVVETQYF.

The CDR3 spells CAIRDIDQPQHF. The DNA of the CDR3 is TGTGCCATCAGGGACATCGATCAGCCCCAGCATTTT. The chain has TRBV10-3 and TRBJ1-5; maybe TRBD1 (5 bases). V was cut by 6 bases and J by 5 bases, with 8 bases left in between. The CDR3 loop spans 12 amino acids. Germline assignment: CDR1 ENHRY and CDR2 SYGVKD.

V usage is TRBV30 and J usage is TRBJ1-3; D is uncertain. This CDR3 contains 10 residues. CDR1 and CDR2 from the germline V gene are GTSNPN and SVGIG (reference sequence). V was pared by 5 bases and J by 9 bases, with 8 bases between. The CDR3 is CAWVEGTIYF. CDR3 nucleotides: TGTGCCTGGGTGGAGGGCACCATATATTTT.

The genes are TRBV25-1 and TRBJ1-4; 10 nucleotides agree with TRBD1. Germline V gene data show CDR1 as MGHDK and CDR2 as SYGVNS. Trimming cost V 8 bases and J 3 bases; bases outside gene matches: 9. CDR3 size: 16 residues. The CDR3 DNA reads as TGTGCCAGCGCAAGGGGACAGGGGACACCTAATGAAAAACTGTTTTTT. As protein: CASARGQGTPNEKLFF.

The V call is TRBV9, the J call TRBJ2-1; TRBD1 is a possible D gene (5 bases). This CDR3 comprises 16 residues. V was clipped by 1 base and J by 0 bases, with 11 bases between them. Germline CDR1 reads SGDLS; CDR2 reads YYNGEE. CDR3 nucleotides: TGTGCCAGCAGCGTATCACAGGTAAGCTCCTACAATGAGCAGTTCTTC. Its translation is CASSVSQVSSYNEQFF. Full variable domain (rest looked up from reference TRBV9 and TRBJ2-1): DSGVTQTPKHLITATGQRVTLRCSPRSGDLSVYWYQQSLDQGLQFLIQYYNGEERAKGNILERFSAQQFPDLHSELNLSSLELGDSALYFCASSVSQVSSYNEQFFGPGTRLTVL.

This clone was seen more than once but under ten times. V is TRBV7-9 and J is TRBJ2-1; 7 bases align to TRBD2. Germline CDR1 reads SEHNR; CDR2 reads FQNEAQ (reference sequence). The CDR3 spans 14 residues. After removal of 6 bases from V and 1 base from J, the junction contained 3 bases not matched to a gene. The CDR3 coding sequence is TGTGCCAGCAGAACAGCGGGGTCCTACAATGAGCAGTTCTTC. This translates into CASRTAGSYNEQFF. Combining the CDR3 with reference TRBV7-9 and TRBJ2-1 gives the whole variable domain DTGVSQNPRHKITKRGQNVTFRCDPISEHNRLYWYRQTLGQGPEFLTYFQNEAQLEKSRLLSDRFSAERPKGSFSTLEIQRTEQGDSAMYLCASRTAGSYNEQFFGPGTRLTVL.

The chain joins TRBV6-1 to TRBJ1-5; D ambiguous. Trimming removed 5 bases at V and 6 bases at J, with 8 bases between. This CDR3 region has 12 residues. Per germline, CDR1 MNHNS and CDR2 SASEGT. The CDR3, as DNA: TGTGCCAGCAGTCCTACGCGTCAGCCCCAGCATTTT. Its translation: CASSPTRQPQHF.

This chain uses TRBV27 with TRBJ1-2; TRBD1 aligns across 9 bases. The germline V gene has CDR1 MNHEY and CDR2 SMNVEV (reference sequence). V trimming: 7 bases; J trimming: 6 bases; junction bases outside the gene matches: 12. This CDR3 is 15 amino acids long. The CDR3 DNA follows: TGTGCCAGCAAAATGACCGGGACAGGGTATGATGGCTACACCTTC. Its translation: CASKMTGTGYDGYTF.

The chain links TRBV9 to TRBJ2-2; tentative D call: TRBD2 (6 bases). Germline loops: CDR1 SGDLS, CDR2 YYNGEE. V was pared by 7 bases and J by 2 bases, with 15 bases between. This CDR3 contains 15 residues. This CDR3 is CASRQGGLNTGELFF. CDR3 in DNA: TGTGCCAGCCGCCAGGGAGGTCTAAACACCGGGGAGCTGTTTTTT.

The chain uses TRBV7-9 and TRBJ1-1; D remains unclear. The CDR3 spans 12 residues. Trimming removed 3 bases at V and 8 bases at J, with 10 bases between. Germline CDR1 and CDR2: SEHNR and FQNEAQ (reference sequence). This CDR3 reads CASSLAEGEAFF. The CDR3 DNA follows: TGTGCCAGCAGCTTGGCGGAGGGCGAAGCTTTCTTT.

The V gene is TRBV18, the J gene TRBJ2-7, with D possibly matching TRBD2 (6 bases). Germline V gene sequence: CDR1 KGHSH, CDR2 LQKENI. This CDR3 contains 16 residues. V lost 3 bases, J lost 0 bases, and 15 bases lay in between. The CDR3 loop reads CASSPLVSGGSYEQYF. The CDR3 DNA is TGTGCCAGCTCACCCTTGGTTAGCGGAGGCTCCTACGAGCAGTACTTC.

This rearrangement joins TRBV5-6 to TRBJ2-7, with D maybe TRBD1 (6 bases). The CDR3 runs to 16 residues. V lost 4 bases, J lost 5 bases, and 22 bases lay in between. Germline CDR1 and CDR2: SGHDT and YYEEEE. The CDR3 protein is CASSPYLKTGQHEQYF. In nucleotides, the CDR3 is TGTGCCAGCAGCCCGTACCTTAAAACAGGGCAACACGAGCAGTACTTC. Drawing the rest from reference TRBV5-6 and TRBJ2-7, the complete variable domain is DAGVTQSPTHLIKTRGQQVTLRCSPKSGHDTVSWYQQALGQGPQFIFQYYEEEERQRGNFPDRFSGHQFPNYSSELNVNALLLGDSALYLCASSPYLKTGQHEQYFGPGTRLTVT.

This chain connects TRBV7-9 to TRBJ1-2, with D hard to call. V shed 5 bases and J shed 4 bases, with 17 bases lying between them. The CDR3 has 15 residues. The V gene's germline CDR1 is SEHNR and CDR2 FQNEAQ (reference sequence). CDR3 coding DNA: TGTGCCAGCAGCCCCGGCGGGAGCCTAGGCTATGGCTACACCTTC. Encoded protein: CASSPGGSLGYGYTF.

The CDR3 sequence: CASSPQTQRGTGELFF. CDR3 in DNA: TGTGCCAGCAGCCCCCAGACTCAAAGGGGCACCGGGGAGCTGTTTTTT. The gene calls are TRBV5-4 and TRBJ2-2; D possibly corresponds to TRBD1 (5 bases). Trimming removed 4 bases from V and 4 bases from J, with 17 bases in between. Germline loops: CDR1 SGHNT, CDR2 YYREEE (reference sequence). This CDR3 region has 16 residues.

This clone was observed a handful of times. One junction end disagrees with the germline gene, perhaps due to a read error. The chain is built from TRBV6-4 and TRBJ2-3, with a tentative D call TRBD1 (5 bases). The germline gives CDR1 MRHNA, CDR2 SNTAGT. CDR3 length: 14 amino acids. This CDR3 is CASRAGYGTNTQYF. CDR3 nucleotides: TGTGCCAGCAGGGCAGGGTACGGCACAAATACGCAGTATTTT.

V is TRBV7-9 and J is TRBJ1-1; a possible D gene is TRBD1 (5 bases). Germline V gene lookup returns CDR1 SEHNR and CDR2 FQNEAQ (reference sequence). The CDR3 runs to 13 residues. V was shortened by 7 bases and J by 3 bases, with 12 bases between the two germline ends. The CDR3 nucleotides are TGTGCCAGCAACGCCGGGGGAGACACTGAAGCTTTCTTT. Its translation: CASNAGGDTEAFF.

This chain connects TRBV10-1 to TRBJ1-4; D perhaps matches TRBD1 (5 bases). Deletions cut 0 bases from V and 8 bases from J, with 13 bases between. In germline, CDR1 is WNHNN, CDR2 SYGVQD (reference sequence). The CDR3 length is 15 residues. CDR3 in amino acids: CASSESRQIGEKLFF. As DNA, the CDR3 is TGCGCCAGCAGTGAGTCACGACAGATCGGAGAAAAACTGTTTTTT.

The chain employs TRBV4-3 and TRBJ2-2, with 8 nucleotides matching TRBD2. Trimming cost V 0 bases and J 4 bases; bases outside gene matches: 10. Germline assignment: CDR1 LGHNA and CDR2 YSLEER. The CDR3 spans 18 residues. The CDR3 spells CASSQDPGGGPGTGELFF. Written as DNA, the CDR3 is TGCGCCAGCAGCCAAGATCCGGGCGGGGGGCCGGGCACCGGGGAGCTGTTTTTT.

The chain couples TRBV7-3 to TRBJ2-1; 11 bases map to TRBD2. V lost 5 bases, J lost 1 base, and 1 base stayed unmatched. This CDR3 region has 15 residues. From germline, CDR1 is SGHTA and CDR2 FQGTGA. The CDR3 loop is CASSPSGGSYNEQFF. CDR3 DNA: TGTGCCAGCAGCCCTAGCGGGGGGTCCTACAATGAGCAGTTCTTC.